The entry that follows covers one TCR beta chain sequence. Germline values: CDR1 MDHEN, CDR2 SYDVKM. The CDR3 runs 16 residues. V lost 6 bases to trimming and J lost 1 base; unmatched junction nucleotides: 11. This specimen comes from a study of blood T cell repertoires in COVID-19. Source study methods: How many nucleated cells were present was estimated from reference gene primer amplification. Clones were sequenced by immunoSEQ multiplex PCR, and TCRdb holds only the in-frame ones, with some missing. That table is the source of V, J and clone size, and D and trimming were worked out from the DNA. The sample lists about 35,000 clones, around 87% occurring once.

This chain uses TRBV28 with TRBJ2-5; 7 positions match TRBD2. This clonotype was sampled from a human donor in a cohort sampled during active COVID-19. Sequencing was done on a sample of peripheral blood. CDR3 sequence reads: CASSKGLAEIQETQYF. CDR3 sequence (DNA): TGTGCCAGCAGCAAAGGGCTAGCGGAGATCCAAGAGACCCAGTACTTC.